A single sample gave rise to the 18 T cell receptor beta chains below, sequenced in a study of blood T cell repertoires in COVID-19. Sequenced by immunoSEQ multiplex PCR; TCRdb stores in-frame clones only, minus some. Among 50,000 to 70,000 clones listed, almost 90% were seen once. The material sequenced was peripheral blood. Source of these receptors: a man in his sixties with acute or convalescent COVID-19.

The genes are TRBV14 and TRBJ1-2; TRBD1 is a possible D gene (5 bases). Germline V CDR1 and CDR2: SGHDN, FVKESK. This CDR3 is built from 14 residues. Between the trimmed V and J ends, which lost 1 base and 5 bases, there was a span of 11 bases. CDR3 nucleotides: TGTGCCAGCAGCCAAGGTGGGGCCGGGTATGGCTACACCTTC. Translating gives CASSQGGAGYGYTF.

About this clone: Because the CDR3 is missing its conserved closing phenylalanine or tryptophan, this is likely a read error. No DNA is shown, since the ends of the CDR3 on it are uncertain; the CDR3 is the one TCRdb lists. The rearrangement joins TRBV11-1 to TRBJ2-7; TRBD1 is taken as the D call from the table, unchecked against the DNA. The CDR3 numbers 13 amino acids, ends counted. In germline, CDR1 is SGHAT, CDR2 FQDESV (reference sequence). The CDR3 is CASSPSRDRLYGS.

The CDR3 DNA reads as TGTGCCAGCAGCCAAGAGTCGGGTTTGGGTTCACCCCTCCACTTT. Protein sequence: CASSQESGLGSPLHF. The chain has TRBV3-1 (or the pseudogene TRBV3-2) and TRBJ1-6; D remains ambiguous. V was trimmed by 0 bases and J by 9 bases, leaving 12 bases between them. The CDR3 is 15 residues long. The germline V gene has CDR1 LGHDT and CDR2 YNNKEL (reference sequence).

The chain couples TRBV2 to TRBJ1-1; 8 positions agree with TRBD1. The trim removed 10 bases at V and 0 bases at J, leaving 13 bases unmatched. Looked up from germline, CDR1 is SNHLY and CDR2 is FYNNEI. The CDR3 contains 16 residues. The CDR3 loop reads CAIDRDRFNMNTEAFF. The CDR3 DNA reads TGTGCCATAGACCGGGACAGGTTTAACATGAACACTGAAGCTTTCTTT.

This clone was detected only a few times. The chain couples TRBV2 to TRBJ1-6; a weak D match, TRBD1 (6 bases). The V and J ends lost 10 bases and 7 bases respectively, with 17 bases between them. The germline V gene encodes CDR1 SNHLY and CDR2 FYNNEI. The CDR3 loop spans 14 amino acids. As DNA, the CDR3 is TGTGCCATCCCGGCGGGGGGCTCGAATTCACCCCTCCACTTT. Its protein is CAIPAGGSNSPLHF.

This chain uses TRBV18 with TRBJ2-1, with D maybe TRBD1 (5 bases). V lost 6 bases and J 6 bases, leaving 9 bases between the germline ends. The germline V gene encodes CDR1 KGHSH and CDR2 LQKENI. The CDR3 length is 12 residues. CDR3 nucleotide sequence: TGTGCCAGCTCGAACCAGGGCAATGAGCAGTTCTTC. Its protein is CASSNQGNEQFF.

V gene TRBV3-1 (or the pseudogene TRBV3-2) combines with J gene TRBJ1-5; D remains unclear. Germline V lookup: CDR1 LGHDT, CDR2 YNNKEL (reference sequence). CDR3 size: 14 residues. The ends were cut back, 3 bases at V and 6 bases at J, with 12 bases in the middle. This CDR3 reads CASSQRGALQPQHF. The CDR3 bases are TGTGCCAGCAGCCAGCGGGGTGCCCTTCAGCCCCAGCATTTT.

V gene TRBV7-3 combines with J gene TRBJ2-3; D possibly corresponds to TRBD1 (5 bases). V dropped 5 bases and J dropped 0 bases, with 12 bases sitting between them. Germline lookup yields CDR1 SGHTA and CDR2 FQGTGA. The CDR3 has 15 amino acids. The CDR3 here is CASSHQGHSTDTQYF. CDR3 nucleotides: TGTGCCAGCAGCCACCAGGGCCATAGCACAGATACGCAGTATTTT.

The V gene is TRBV5-1, the J gene TRBJ1-1, with 7 bases aligning to TRBD1. V gave up 4 bases and J gave up 5 bases; unmatched junction bases: 11. The V gene's germline CDR1 is SGHRS and CDR2 YFSETQ. This CDR3 has 15 residues. The CDR3 sequence is CASSPQQGIKTEAFF. The CDR3 region has the DNA TGCGCCAGCAGCCCCCAACAGGGGATCAAAACTGAAGCTTTCTTT. Complete variable domain (other parts from reference TRBV5-1 and TRBJ1-1): KAGVTQTPRYLIKTRGQQVTLSCSPISGHRSVSWYQQTPGQGLQFLFEYFSETQRNKGNFPGRFSGRQFSNSRSEMNVSTLELGDSALYLCASSPQQGIKTEAFFGQGTRLTVV.

In its sample, this clone was seen once. The chain uses TRBV24-1 and TRBJ1-3; maybe TRBD1 (5 bases). The CDR3 totals 15 residues. Germline assignment: CDR1 KGHDR and CDR2 SFDVKD. V was clipped by 4 bases and J by 2 bases, with 11 bases between them. The CDR3 DNA follows: TGTGCCACCAGTGACACCCGGGGGGCTGGAAACACCATATATTTT. Protein sequence: CATSDTRGAGNTIYF.

The V and J genes are TRBV5-1 and TRBJ2-1; TRBD2 aligns across 13 bases. The CDR3 has 20 amino acids. Trimming took 4 bases from V and 0 from J; bases not matched to a gene: 13. Germline V lookup: CDR1 SGHRS, CDR2 YFSETQ. The DNA of the CDR3 is TGCGCCAGCAGCCGGGATCCGAGACTAGCGGGAGGAAGCTCCTACAATGAGCAGTTCTTC. As protein: CASSRDPRLAGGSSYNEQFF.

V usage is TRBV30 and J usage is TRBJ1-5; 7 bases agree with TRBD1. The germline V gene has CDR1 GTSNPN and CDR2 SVGIG (reference sequence). The CDR3 consists of 15 residues. V dropped 5 bases and J dropped 0; count of bases not matched to a gene: 7. This chain's CDR3 is CAWDPGQYSNQPQHF. The CDR3 DNA reads TGTGCCTGGGACCCGGGACAGTATAGCAATCAGCCCCAGCATTTT.

This clone came up once. The V gene is TRBV7-8, the J gene TRBJ2-7, with 7 positions matching TRBD1. The V segment lost 2 bases and the J segment 4 bases; nucleotides outside the gene matches: 5. The germline CDR1 and CDR2 sequences are SGHVS and FQNEAQ. The length of the CDR3 is 14 residues. The CDR3 DNA follows: TGTGCCAGCAGCTTACGGGACAGAATATACGAGCAGTACTTC. It translates to CASSLRDRIYEQYF.

The chain has TRBV30 and TRBJ2-2, with D perhaps TRBD1 (6 bases). Trimming removed 2 bases at V and 4 bases at J, with 17 bases between. The CDR3 consists of 16 residues. From germline, CDR1 is GTSNPN and CDR2 SVGIG (reference sequence). The CDR3 is CAWSQKTGSGTGELFF. Here the CDR3 DNA reads TGTGCCTGGAGTCAAAAAACAGGGTCGGGCACCGGGGAGCTGTTTTTT.

The chain is built from TRBV5-1 and TRBJ2-1; 15 bases match TRBD2. The CDR3 runs to 15 residues. CDR1 is SGHRS and CDR2 is YFSETQ in the germline V gene. V shed 4 bases, J shed 6 bases, and the junction held 2 bases outside the gene matches. CDR3 nucleotides: TGCGCCAGCAGCCGGACTAGCGGGAGGGCCAATGAGCAGTTCTTC. It encodes CASSRTSGRANEQFF.

This chain uses TRBV10-3 with TRBJ2-2; TRBD2 agrees at 14 bases. There are 17 residues in the CDR3. V lost 4 bases, J lost 0 bases, and 1 base stayed unmatched. Germline values: CDR1 ENHRY, CDR2 SYGVKD. In DNA, the CDR3 is TGTGCCATCAGTGGGACTAGCGGGAGGACGAACACCGGGGAGCTGTTTTTT. Protein sequence: CAISGTSGRTNTGELFF.

The chain carries TRBV19 and TRBJ2-5, with TRBD2 identical over 11 bases. Germline loops: CDR1 LNHDA, CDR2 SQIVND (reference sequence). The CDR3 covers 15 residues. V shed 4 bases and J 5 bases; nucleotides not matched to a gene: 6. As DNA, the CDR3 is TGTGCCAGTAGTAGAGGGACTAGCGGCAGGGAGACCCAGTACTTC. Residues: CASSRGTSGRETQYF.

The rearrangement links TRBV19 to TRBJ2-1, with TRBD2 matching over 14 bases. The junction had 9 bases not matched to a gene; V was cut back by 8 bases and J by 9 bases. This CDR3 is built from 15 residues. Germline CDR1 reads LNHDA; CDR2 reads SQIVND (reference sequence). In DNA, the CDR3 is TGTGCCAGTCTGACCTCCGGGACTAGCGGGAGTGAGCAGTTCTTC. It codes for CASLTSGTSGSEQFF.